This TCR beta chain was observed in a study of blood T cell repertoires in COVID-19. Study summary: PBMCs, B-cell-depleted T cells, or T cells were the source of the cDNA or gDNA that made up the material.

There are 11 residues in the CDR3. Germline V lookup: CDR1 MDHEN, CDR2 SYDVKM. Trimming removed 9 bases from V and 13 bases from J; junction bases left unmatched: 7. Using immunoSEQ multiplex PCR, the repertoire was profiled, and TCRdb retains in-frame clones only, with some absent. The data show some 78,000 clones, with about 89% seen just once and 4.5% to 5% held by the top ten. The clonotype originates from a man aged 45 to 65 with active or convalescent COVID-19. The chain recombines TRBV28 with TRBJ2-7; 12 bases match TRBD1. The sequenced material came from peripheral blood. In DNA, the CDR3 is TGTGCCAGTCTCGGGACAGGGGGCTTCTACGTC. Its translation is CASLGTGGFYV.